This T cell receptor beta chain emerged from a study of CD8+ T cells in alopecia areata. Study at large: Those patients who were treated received oral tofacitinib, which was given at 5 to 10 mg twice daily for moderate-to-severe alopecia areata. Treated patients received severity scores based on the percentage of scalp area affected. Notes on the study in general: Many expanded lesional clones persisted in scalp and blood during tofacitinib treatment.

This sample's treatment: oral pan-JAK inhibitor, 5-10 mg twice daily. Alopecia areata patients provided lesional scalp punch biopsies and peripheral blood, both collected for the study. The V gene's germline CDR1 is MNHEY and CDR2 SVGAGI. This CDR3 is built from 13 residues. Trimming took 2 bases from V and 5 from J, leaving 7 bases between them. TCR sequencing used cDNA made by reverse transcription of extracted RNA. This table comes from immunoSEQ multiplex PCR, and its TCRdb copy is limited to in-frame clones, with some not included. Of roughly 120,000 clones listed, 58% are singletons. Notes on this clone: Antigen: not known.

The starting material was CD8+ T cells sorted from blood, obtained at week 4, from a patient treated with tofacitinib. The chain links TRBV6-5 to TRBJ2-1; no firm D call. The receptor comes from a human donor with alopecia areata. The chain's CDR3 is CASSYLQHNEQFF. The DNA for the CDR3 is TGTGCCAGCAGTTACCTGCAGCACAATGAGCAGTTCTTC.